This paragraph reports one TCR beta chain. Its specificity is not known. These data originate in a study of memory CD4+ T cells and cytomegalovirus serostatus. TCRdb keeps only in-frame clones here, not all; method: immunoSEQ multiplex PCR. This sample has under 50,000 clones, with around 82% found just once. V was cut by 5 bases and J by 7 bases, with 20 bases left in between. CDR1 is MNHEY, CDR2 SVGAGI, per germline. This CDR3 spans 15 amino acids. Single viable CD3+CD4+CD8-CD45RO+ cells were sorted as the memory CD4+ T cells. Study-wide points: Of 150 to 200 reported CMV TCRbeta sequences, some 70 were found in memory CD4+ repertoires.

Sequencing input: memory CD4+ T cells from blood. This sequence originates from an adult in good health and CMV-seronegative. The rearrangement links TRBV6-5 to TRBJ1-1, with TRBD1 as a possible D gene (5 bases). The chain's CDR3 is CASSSGLGPKGEAFF. As DNA, the CDR3 is TGTGCCAGCAGTAGCGGGCTGGGACCGAAGGGTGAAGCTTTCTTT.